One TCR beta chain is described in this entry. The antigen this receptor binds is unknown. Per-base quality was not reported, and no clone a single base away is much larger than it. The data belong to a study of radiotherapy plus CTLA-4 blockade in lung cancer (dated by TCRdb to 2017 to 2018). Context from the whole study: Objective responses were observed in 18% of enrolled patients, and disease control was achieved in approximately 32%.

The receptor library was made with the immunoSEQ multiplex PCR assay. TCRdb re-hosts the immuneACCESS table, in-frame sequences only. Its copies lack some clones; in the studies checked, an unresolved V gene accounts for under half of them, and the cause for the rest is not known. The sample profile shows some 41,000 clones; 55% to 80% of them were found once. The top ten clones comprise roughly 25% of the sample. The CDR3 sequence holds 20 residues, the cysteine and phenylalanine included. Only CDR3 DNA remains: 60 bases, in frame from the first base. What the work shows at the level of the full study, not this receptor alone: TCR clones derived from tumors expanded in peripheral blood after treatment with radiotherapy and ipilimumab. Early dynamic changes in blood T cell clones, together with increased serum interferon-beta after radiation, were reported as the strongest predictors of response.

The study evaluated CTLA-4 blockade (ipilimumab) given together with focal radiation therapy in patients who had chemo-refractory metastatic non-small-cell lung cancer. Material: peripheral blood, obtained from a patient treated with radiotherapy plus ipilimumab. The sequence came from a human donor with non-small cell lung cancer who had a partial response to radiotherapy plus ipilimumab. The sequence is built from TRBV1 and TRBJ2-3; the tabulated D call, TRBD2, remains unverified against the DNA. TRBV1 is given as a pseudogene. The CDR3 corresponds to CTSSQDGHGGGRCHTDTQYF. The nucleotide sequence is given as TGCACCAGCAGCCAAGACGGCCACGGGGGGGGGCGGTGCCACACAGATACGCAGTATTTT.